Each of the 9 T cell receptor beta chains below was sequenced from the same sample in a study of T cells expressing NK-cell markers. TCRdb re-analyzed the 5' RACE reads; it lists each CDR3 protein once, without DNA. The table for this sample gives more than 400,000 distinct CDR3 sequences. Sequenced sample: blood T cells: a sorted CD56 or NKG2C T cell subset, CD4+ or CD8+ T cells, or bulk PBMC T cells (not recorded which). The receptors come from a woman between 18 and 75 years old in good health.

The chain couples TRBV4-2 to TRBJ2-7; the D call from TCRdb, TRBD1, cannot be confirmed without DNA. Germline V gives CDR1 LGHNA, CDR2 YNFKEQ. There are 14 residues in the CDR3. This CDR3 reads CASSQGLTVYEQYF.

The chain is built from TRBV12-3 or TRBV12-4 and TRBJ1-6; TCRdb's D call, TRBD1, is unchecked because there is no DNA. The CDR3 contains 16 residues. The CDR3: CASSQGVKGRNSPLHF.

V is TRBV7-2 and J is TRBJ2-7; TCRdb's D call of TRBD1 is untestable without DNA. The germline V gene encodes CDR1 SGHTA and CDR2 FQGNSA. CDR3 length: 16 residues. The CDR3 region is CASSLQGIQARNEQYF.

This chain links TRBV12-3 or TRBV12-4 with TRBJ1-2; without DNA, the TCRdb call of TRBD1 cannot be checked. The CDR3 totals 14 residues. CDR3 loop: CASRGTPGALGYTF.

V and J are TRBV7-2 and TRBJ2-3; TCRdb designates TRBD2, a call that cannot be tested without DNA. Germline CDR1 is SGHTA and CDR2 is FQGNSA. The CDR3 is made up of 15 amino acids. The CDR3: CASSLGLVGQGTQYF.

The chain employs TRBV15 and TRBJ2-2; TCRdb names TRBD2, which stays unverified in the absence of DNA. Looked up from germline, CDR1 is LNHNV and CDR2 is YYDKDF (reference sequence). The CDR3 covers 15 residues. CDR3 sequence reads: CATSREGLAGGELFF. Using reference TRBV15 and TRBJ2-2 for the parts outside the CDR3, the full variable domain is DAMVIQNPRYQVTQFGKPVTLSCSQTLNHNVMYWYQQKSSQAPKLLFHYYDKDFNNEADTPDNFQSRRPNTSFCFLDIRSPGLGDTAMYLCATSREGLAGGELFFGEGSRLTVL.

The rearrangement joins TRBV10-2 to TRBJ1-1. The germline gives CDR1 WSHSY, CDR2 SAAADI. This CDR3 is 11 amino acids long. The CDR3 protein is CASIFGTEAFF.

The chain recombines TRBV14 with TRBJ2-7. The germline V gene encodes CDR1 SGHDN and CDR2 FVKESK. The CDR3 has 14 amino acids. The CDR3: CASSQFGNLYEQYF.

The chain uses TRBV4-1 and TRBJ1-2; TCRdb designates TRBD1, a call that cannot be tested without DNA. The CDR3 totals 16 residues. CDR1 and CDR2 (germline): MGHRA, YSYEKL. This chain's CDR3 is CASSQDWSRGHGGYTF.